This T cell receptor (beta chain) was sequenced for a study of blood T cell repertoires in COVID-19. This table comes from immunoSEQ multiplex PCR, and its TCRdb copy is limited to in-frame clones, with some not included. Of approximately 310,000 clones detected, around 87% appear once; the ten largest clones hold about 7.8%. The CDR3 extends over 15 amino acids. Trimming took 8 bases from V and 3 from J; bases not matched to a gene: 10. Germline V gene lookup returns CDR1 SNHLY and CDR2 FYNNEI. The sample taken for sequencing was peripheral blood. V is TRBV2 and J is TRBJ2-1; 7 bases agree with TRBD1. The clonotype was recovered from a woman aged 45-65 years who had recovered from COVID-19. This chain's CDR3 is CASFLQGNVYNEQFF. The CDR3 coding sequence is TGTGCCAGCTTCCTACAGGGGAATGTCTACAATGAGCAGTTCTTC.